Each of the 10 T cell receptor beta chains below was sequenced from the same sample in a study of graft-versus-host responses after intestinal transplantation. Sequenced by immunoSEQ multiplex PCR; TCRdb stores in-frame clones only, minus some. This sample carries some 110,000 clones, around 92% of them seen once, and the ten largest clones take around 1%. What these receptors recognize is not known. The material was unstimulated CD8+ T cells sorted from spleen or lymph node cells, obtained before transplant. These TCRs come from a human donor who was the organ donor for an intestinal transplant.

The gene calls are TRBV9 and TRBJ2-2; a weak D match, TRBD1 (7 bases). Trimming pared 1 base from V and 0 bases from J, leaving 22 bases between. The CDR3 is made up of 20 amino acids. Germline assignment: CDR1 SGDLS and CDR2 YYNGEE. The CDR3 DNA follows: TGTGCCAGCAGCGTATTGGGCAGGGGGGCCGCGCGAGCGAACACCGGGGAGCTGTTTTTT. It codes for CASSVLGRGAARANTGELFF.

Worth noting for this clone: The missing conserved phenylalanine or tryptophan at the end of this CDR3 makes a read error likely. The chain combines TRBV9 with TRBJ1-2; 11 nucleotides line up with TRBD1. The junction had 5 bases not matched to a gene; V was cut back by 0 bases and J by 4 bases. Per germline, CDR1 SGDLS and CDR2 YYNGEE. This CDR3 has 16 residues. For the CDR3, the DNA is TGTGCCAGCAGCGTAGCGGACAGGGGGCTGTTCTATGGCTACACCCTC. Protein product: CASSVADRGLFYGYTL.

The rearrangement joins TRBV4-1 to TRBJ2-7; D remains unclear. This CDR3 is 15 amino acids long. Per germline, CDR1 MGHRA and CDR2 YSYEKL. V dropped 0 bases and J dropped 4 bases, with 13 bases sitting between them. The CDR3 sequence is CASSQEQLKWYEQYF. CDR3 DNA sequence: TGCGCCAGCAGCCAAGAACAACTGAAATGGTACGAGCAGTACTTC.

The CDR3 reads CASSSGLAIHEQYF. The CDR3, as DNA: TGTGCCAGCAGCTCGGGACTAGCGATCCACGAGCAGTACTTC. The rearrangement uses TRBV5-4 and TRBJ2-7; 10 bases map to TRBD2. Losses at the gene ends were 3 bases for V and 5 bases for J; bases not matched to a gene: 5. The germline gives CDR1 SGHNT, CDR2 YYREEE (reference sequence). The CDR3 consists of 14 residues.

The chain employs TRBV2 and TRBJ2-7; 7 bases fit TRBD1. The junction had 11 bases not matched to a gene; V was cut back by 4 bases and J by 2 bases. This CDR3 is 16 amino acids long. Per germline, CDR1 SNHLY and CDR2 FYNNEI. This CDR3 is CASSVNQGVGPYEQYF. The CDR3 nucleotides are TGTGCCAGCAGTGTAAACCAGGGGGTCGGGCCCTACGAGCAGTACTTC.

The chain is built from TRBV4-3 and TRBJ2-7; possible D gene TRBD1, 7 bases. Germline-derived CDR1 and CDR2 are LGHNA and YSLEER. This CDR3 contains 15 residues. V gave up 4 bases and J gave up 3 bases, with 16 bases separating them. This CDR3 reads CASSREAGQSYEQYF. CDR3 coding DNA: TGCGCCAGCAGCCGAGAGGCGGGACAGAGCTACGAGCAGTACTTC.

The V call is TRBV2, the J call TRBJ2-7; D unresolved. The germline gives CDR1 SNHLY, CDR2 FYNNEI. The ends were cut back, 7 bases at V and 2 bases at J, with 9 bases in the middle. The CDR3 consists of 12 residues. This CDR3 reads CASKGPPYEQYF. The CDR3, as DNA: TGTGCCAGCAAGGGTCCCCCCTACGAGCAGTACTTC.

The V and J genes are TRBV4-3 and TRBJ2-7; 7 bases are a match to TRBD1. CDR1 and CDR2 (germline): LGHNA, YSLEER. J lost 2 bases, V lost 1 base, and 2 bases had no gene match. The CDR3 spans 14 residues. The DNA for the CDR3 is TGCGCCAGCAGCCAAGCGACAGGGACCTACGAGCAGTACTTC. It specifies CASSQATGTYEQYF.

The chain combines TRBV6-5 with TRBJ2-5; D possibly corresponds to TRBD2 (6 bases). V was shortened by 0 bases and J by 5 bases, with 16 bases between the two germline ends. Germline-derived CDR1 and CDR2 are MNHEY and SVGAGI. The CDR3 consists of 16 residues. CDR3 region: CASSYSRAAGRETQYF. As DNA, the CDR3 is TGTGCCAGCAGTTACTCGAGGGCCGCGGGACGGGAGACCCAGTACTTC.

The chain links TRBV28 to TRBJ2-3, with D perhaps TRBD2 (6 bases). Trimming removed 5 bases from V and 6 bases from J, with 9 bases in between. Germline loops: CDR1 MDHEN, CDR2 SYDVKM. The CDR3 consists of 12 residues. The CDR3 protein is CASSKGGDTQYF. CDR3 nucleotides: TGTGCCAGCAGTAAAGGAGGGGATACGCAGTATTTT.